Here is one T cell receptor (beta chain) with its context. The antigen remains unidentified. This entry comes from a study of blood T cells in healthy people across ages. Findings and limits, study-wide: Unknown CMV status may confound age-related changes in expanded clones.

Combining a sample-barcoded 5' primer with a J-beta primer mix, a second PCR ran for about 7 to 11 cycles. MiXCR, applied by TCRdb to the 5' RACE reads, yields one record per CDR3 protein. Among approximately 780,000 distinct CDR3 sequences, roughly 25% were seen once, and the ten largest hold 2.5% to 3.5%. V lost 1 base and J lost 4, with 5 bases in between. CDR3 size: 12 residues. The germline gives CDR1 SGHKS, CDR2 YYEKEE (reference sequence). These data are also associated with another study on T cells of mothers and their children.

The sample comprised blood. This rearrangement joins TRBV5-5 to TRBJ2-5; D remains unclear. This TCR came from a boy younger than 18 in good health. CDR3 protein: CASSLYGETQYF. As DNA, the CDR3 is TGTGCCAGCAGCTTGTACGGAGAGACCCAGTACTTC.